One T cell receptor (beta chain) is described in this entry. Its antigen remains unidentified. The entry originates in a study of blood T cells in healthy people across ages. Whole-study results and caveats: Diversity estimated from one million T cells was considered an underestimate.

V lost 5 bases to trimming and J lost 4 bases, with 13 bases between them. This CDR3 has 14 amino acids. Then a second PCR, running roughly 7 to 11 cycles, was carried out with a sample-barcoded 5' primer and a J-beta primer mix. TCRdb ran MiXCR on the 5' RACE reads and lists one entry per CDR3 protein. In the table there are 1.5 million to 2 million distinct CDR3 sequences, roughly 27% of which are singletons. This chain links TRBV12-3 or TRBV12-4 with TRBJ2-3; D uncertain. The TCR was taken from a woman in her twenties or thirties in good health. Sample: blood. The CDR3 reads CASSPQERADTQYF. Written as DNA, the CDR3 is TGTGCCAGCAGTCCCCAGGAGAGAGCAGATACGCAGTATTTT.